This TCR beta chain is drawn from a study of cytomegalovirus exposure and HLA in healthy donors. Findings and limits, study-wide: About 87% or about 30% of the time was how often most TCR beta V segments were productive, according to an earlier analysis.

This PCR relied on a set of 60 Vbeta primers and 13 Jbeta primers. The data were produced by immunoSEQ multiplex PCR, yet TCRdb's version contains in-frame clones alone and is incomplete. Found here are fewer than 150,000 clones, roughly four fifths of them singletons; the top ten hold more than 4%. Deletions cut 2 bases from V and 4 bases from J, with 12 bases between. CDR1 and CDR2 (germline): LNHDA, SQIVND (reference sequence). This CDR3 has 15 amino acids. The sample holds a few counts of this clone. The antigen is unknown. The chain employs TRBV19 and TRBJ1-5, with D uncertain. The clonotype originates from a middle-aged man in good health and CMV-seropositive. Sequenced material: PBMCs. The CDR3 nucleotides are TGTGCCAGTAGTATACGGGAGACTTTAAATCAGCCCCAGCATTTT. Residues: CASSIRETLNQPQHF.